This TCR beta chain was sequenced in a study of T cell responses to AZD1222 COVID-19 vaccine. Assay used: immunoSEQ multiplex PCR; TCRdb lists only in-frame clones, some missing. The sample contains 150,000 to 200,000 clones, about 90% of which appear only once. The CDR3 has 16 residues. The V and J ends lost 3 bases and 5 bases respectively, with 21 bases between them. The germline gives CDR1 SGHRS, CDR2 YFSETQ. The gene calls are TRBV5-1 and TRBJ2-7, with D perhaps TRBD1 or TRBD2 (5 bases each). The sequence came from an adult in good health. This specimen was peripheral blood, taken on day 0 of AZD1222 vaccination. CDR3 amino acids: CASSSTVGTSNHEQYF. The CDR3 DNA reads TGCGCCAGCAGCTCTACGGTCGGGACGTCCAACCACGAGCAGTACTTC.